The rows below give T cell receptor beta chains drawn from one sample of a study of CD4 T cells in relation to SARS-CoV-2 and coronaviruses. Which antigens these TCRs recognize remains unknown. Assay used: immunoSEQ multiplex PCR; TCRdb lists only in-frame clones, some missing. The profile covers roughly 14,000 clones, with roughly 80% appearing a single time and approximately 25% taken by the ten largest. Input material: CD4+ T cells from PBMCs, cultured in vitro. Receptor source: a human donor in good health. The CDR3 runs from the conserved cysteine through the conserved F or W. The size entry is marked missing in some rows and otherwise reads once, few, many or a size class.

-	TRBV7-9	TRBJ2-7	CASSLGPVGGEQYF
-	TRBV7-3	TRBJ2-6	CASSPTVSGANVLTF
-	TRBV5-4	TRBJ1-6	CASSRPGQEHSPLHF
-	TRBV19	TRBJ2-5	CASSLRYQETQYF
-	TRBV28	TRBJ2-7	CASNRQDPGEQYF
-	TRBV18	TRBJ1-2	CASSLNPTFRGHITYTF
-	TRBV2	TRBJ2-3	CASKPGAGDTQYF
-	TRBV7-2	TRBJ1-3	CASSLSLGAAGNTIYF
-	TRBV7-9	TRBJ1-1	CASSGAVEAFF
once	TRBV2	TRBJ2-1	CASSAGREAREQFF
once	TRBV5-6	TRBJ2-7	CASSLDPASTYEQYF
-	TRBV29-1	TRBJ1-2	CSVLWKNGYTF
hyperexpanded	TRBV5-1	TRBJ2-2	CASSLDPAGGELFF
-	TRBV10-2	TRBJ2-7	CASSDGLGSYEQYF
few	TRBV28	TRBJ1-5	CASSTGQGGQPQHF
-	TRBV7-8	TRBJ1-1	CASSRGTGTGTEAFF
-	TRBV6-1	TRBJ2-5	CASSDLSGVQETQYF
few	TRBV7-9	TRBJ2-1	CASSKQRDSRSPYNEQFF
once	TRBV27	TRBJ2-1	CASRDGGGRLYNEQFF
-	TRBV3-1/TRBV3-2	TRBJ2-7	CASSQDTTSGRRPSDEQYF
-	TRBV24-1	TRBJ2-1	CATSQSGVRGDNEQFF
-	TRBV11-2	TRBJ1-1	CASSRTGERMNTEAFF
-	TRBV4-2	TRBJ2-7	CASSPGTGSHEQYF